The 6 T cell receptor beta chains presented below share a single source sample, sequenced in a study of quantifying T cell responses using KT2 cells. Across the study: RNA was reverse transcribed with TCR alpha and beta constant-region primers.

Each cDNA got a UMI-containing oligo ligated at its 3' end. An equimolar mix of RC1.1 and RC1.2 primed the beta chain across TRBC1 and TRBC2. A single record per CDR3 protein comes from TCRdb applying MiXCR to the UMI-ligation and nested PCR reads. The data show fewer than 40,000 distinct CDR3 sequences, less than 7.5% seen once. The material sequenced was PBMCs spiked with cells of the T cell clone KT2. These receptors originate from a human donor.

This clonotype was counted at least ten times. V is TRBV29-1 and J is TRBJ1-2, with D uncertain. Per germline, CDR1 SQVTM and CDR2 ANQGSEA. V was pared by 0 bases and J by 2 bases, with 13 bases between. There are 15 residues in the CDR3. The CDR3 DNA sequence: TGCAGCGTTGAAGATGAAGGAGCCACGAACTATGGCTACACCTTC. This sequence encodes CSVEDEGATNYGYTF.

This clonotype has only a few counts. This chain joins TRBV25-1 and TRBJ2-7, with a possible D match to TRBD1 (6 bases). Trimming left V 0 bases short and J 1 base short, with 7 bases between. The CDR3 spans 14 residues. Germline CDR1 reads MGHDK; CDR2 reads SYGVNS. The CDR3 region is CASSEYRGSYEQYF. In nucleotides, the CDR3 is TGTGCCAGCAGTGAATACAGGGGTTCCTACGAGCAGTACTTC.

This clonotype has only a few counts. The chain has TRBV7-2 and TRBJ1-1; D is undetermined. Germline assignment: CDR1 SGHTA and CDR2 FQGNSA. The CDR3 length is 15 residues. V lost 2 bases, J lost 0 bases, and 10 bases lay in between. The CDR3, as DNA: TGTGCCAGCAGCTTAAATGGCAACTTGAACACTGAAGCTTTCTTT. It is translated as CASSLNGNLNTEAFF.

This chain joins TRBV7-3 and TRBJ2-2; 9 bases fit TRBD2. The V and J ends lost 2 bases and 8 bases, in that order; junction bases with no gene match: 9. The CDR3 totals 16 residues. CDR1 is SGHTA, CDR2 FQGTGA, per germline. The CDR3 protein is CASSLETSGLMGELFF. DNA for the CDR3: TGTGCCAGCAGCTTAGAGACTAGCGGACTTATGGGGGAGCTGTTTTTT.

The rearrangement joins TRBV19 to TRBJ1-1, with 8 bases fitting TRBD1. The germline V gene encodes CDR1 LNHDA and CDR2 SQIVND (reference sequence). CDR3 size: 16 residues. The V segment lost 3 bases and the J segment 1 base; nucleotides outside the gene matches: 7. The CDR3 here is CASSIYRDRPNTEAFF. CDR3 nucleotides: TGTGCCAGTAGTATTTATAGGGACAGGCCGAACACTGAAGCTTTCTTT.

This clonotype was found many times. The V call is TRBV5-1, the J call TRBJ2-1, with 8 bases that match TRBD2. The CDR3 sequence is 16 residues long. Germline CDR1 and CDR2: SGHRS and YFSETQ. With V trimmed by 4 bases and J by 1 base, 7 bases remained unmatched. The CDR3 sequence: CASSVTSGTSYNEQFF. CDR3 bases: TGCGCCAGCAGCGTCACTAGCGGAACGTCCTACAATGAGCAGTTCTTC.